Shown below are 19 T cell receptor beta chains from a single sample sequenced in a study of T cells after yellow fever vaccination. TCRdb re-called the 5' RACE reads through MiXCR, storing one row per CDR3 protein. Of 160,000 or so distinct CDR3 sequences listed, about 7% are singletons. This sample comprised CD4+ T cells sorted from PBMCs, obtained around 5 days after the first yellow fever vaccination. The source of these receptors is a man aged 18 to 35 who received the YFV17D yellow fever vaccine.

This clonotype was seen ten or more times. The chain carries TRBV7-2 and TRBJ1-2, with D possibly matching TRBD1 (6 bases). Trimming took 5 bases from V and 5 from J, leaving 15 bases between them. CDR1 and CDR2 from the germline V gene are SGHTA and FQGNSA. The CDR3 covers 14 residues. CDR3 sequence (DNA): TGTGCCAGCAGCCGTACAGGGAGTGTGTATGGCTACACCTTC. Amino acids: CASSRTGSVYGYTF.

This clonotype has a count of ten or more. The chain links TRBV6-5 to TRBJ1-4; D is unclear. The CDR3 loop spans 14 amino acids. From germline, CDR1 is MNHEY and CDR2 SVGAGI. V dropped 2 bases and J dropped 3 bases, with 7 bases sitting between them. This CDR3 is CASSYGLPNEKLFF. In DNA, the CDR3 is TGTGCCAGCAGTTACGGGCTCCCTAATGAAAAACTGTTTTTT.

This clonotype was seen many times. The chain couples TRBV6-2 or TRBV6-3 to TRBJ1-2; D is uncertain. The germline gives CDR1 MNHEY, CDR2 SVGEGT. This CDR3 has 11 residues. With 7 bases removed from V and 1 base from J, the gap between germline ends came to 4 bases. The CDR3 region has the DNA TGTGCCAGCACCGATAACTATGGCTACACCTTC. Translated, it gives CASTDNYGYTF.

This clonotype was detected many times. The V gene is TRBV6-1, the J gene TRBJ1-1; D gene uncertain. From germline, CDR1 is MNHNS and CDR2 SASEGT. The V gene lost 3 bases and the J gene lost 6 bases, with 14 bases spanning the gap. This CDR3 region has 14 residues. CDR3 coding DNA: TGTGCCAGCAGTGATATGGGAAGGGTCGCTGAAGCTTTCTTT. Translated, it gives CASSDMGRVAEAFF.

This clonotype was observed at least ten times. This chain's CDR3 is CAWKWGQSAPLHF. CDR3 in DNA: TGTGCCTGGAAGTGGGGACAGTCGGCACCCCTCCACTTT. The chain has TRBV30 and TRBJ1-6; 7 bases line up with TRBD1. Per germline, CDR1 GTSNPN and CDR2 SVGIG (reference sequence). Unmatched junction bases numbered 8, after V lost 4 bases and J lost 11 bases. CDR3 length: 13 residues.

As to this clonotype: A single base separates this from a much larger clone, so it may be a read error. The rearrangement uses TRBV6-5 and TRBJ2-3; D is possibly TRBD1 (6 bases). The V end was cut by 2 bases, the J end by 4 bases, with 10 bases between. The CDR3 length is 14 residues. Germline CDR1 and CDR2: MNHEY and SVGAGI. CDR3 region: CASSYQQGSDTQYF. The CDR3 DNA reads TGTGCCAGCAGTTACCAACAGGGCTCAGATACGCAGTATTTT.

This clonotype was seen repeatedly, ten times or more. The gene calls are TRBV7-2 and TRBJ1-6; D is undetermined. Trimming shortened V by 2 bases and J by 5 bases, and 10 bases separated the two germline ends. The CDR3 is 15 amino acids. CDR1 and CDR2 from the germline V gene are SGHTA and FQGNSA. CDR3 nucleotide sequence: TGTGCCAGCAGCTTACAGGCCGGAAATAATTCACCCCTCCACTTT. It is translated as CASSLQAGNNSPLHF.

V is TRBV30 and J is TRBJ2-5; tentatively, D is TRBD2 (6 bases). CDR3 size: 12 residues. The germline gives CDR1 GTSNPN, CDR2 SVGIG (reference sequence). V was pared by 4 bases and J by 4 bases, with 10 bases between. CDR3 nucleotide sequence: TGTGCCTGGACTGGGGGAGGAGAGACCCAGTACTTC. This gives the protein CAWTGGGETQYF.

Many counts were recorded for this clonotype. V gene TRBV20-1 combines with J gene TRBJ2-3; 10 nucleotides align to TRBD2. Germline loops: CDR1 DFQATT, CDR2 SNEGSKA (reference sequence). The CDR3 covers 15 residues. Unmatched junction bases numbered 11, after V lost 6 bases and J lost 5 bases. The CDR3 is CSAPESGGAGDTQYF. CDR3 in DNA: TGCAGTGCGCCCGAGAGCGGGGGGGCAGGAGATACGCAGTATTTT.

This clonotype was found many times. The gene calls are TRBV21-1 and TRBJ2-1; the table names TRBD1, a call not compared with the DNA. TRBV21-1 is noted as a pseudogene. CDR3 size: 15 residues. The CDR3 coding sequence is TGTGCCAGCAGCAAAGTGTGGGGGGGGTTGCATGAGCAGTTCTTC. Translation: CASSKVWGGLHEQFF.

The chain carries TRBV7-6 and TRBJ1-5; 7 bases match TRBD1. The CDR3 totals 13 residues. V was clipped by 4 bases and J by 7 bases; unmatched bases: 4. Germline lookup yields CDR1 SGHVS and CDR2 FNYEAQ. For the CDR3, the DNA is TGTGCCAGCAGCTGGGACAGCGAACAGCCCCAGCATTTT. Protein product: CASSWDSEQPQHF.

The sample holds a few counts of this clonotype. The chain combines TRBV10-2 with TRBJ2-1; D might be TRBD1 or TRBD2, each matching 5 bases. The V gene's germline CDR1 is WSHSY and CDR2 SAAADI. The CDR3 loop spans 13 amino acids. The germline V and J ends were trimmed by 10 bases and 5 bases, with 15 bases remaining between them. The CDR3 region has the DNA TGCGCCACAAGACTGGGGACCGACAATGAGCAGTTCTTC. Its protein is CATRLGTDNEQFF.

The table lists this clonotype with a count of one. The CDR3 DNA reads as TGTGCCAGCAGCTTAGCTATCGGGTGGGCCTACAATGAGCAGTTCTTC. This gives the protein CASSLAIGWAYNEQFF. The chain has TRBV7-9 and TRBJ2-1; no definite D call. V shed 0 bases and J shed 2 bases, with 11 bases lying between them. The germline V gene encodes CDR1 SEHNR and CDR2 FQNEAQ (reference sequence). The CDR3 is made up of 16 amino acids.

In this sample, this clonotype turned up a few times. This chain connects TRBV5-4 to TRBJ1-1; D unclear. Trimming took 4 bases from V and 4 from J, leaving 11 bases between them. The germline V gene encodes CDR1 SGHNT and CDR2 YYREEE (reference sequence). The CDR3 loop spans 13 amino acids. DNA of the CDR3: TGTGCCAGCAGCCTCCCTGAAGGCACTGAAGCTTTCTTT. This translates into CASSLPEGTEAFF.

This clonotype has only a few counts. CDR3: CASIRTLQGATEAFF. Written as DNA, the CDR3 is TGTGCCAGCATCCGTACCTTACAGGGGGCAACTGAAGCTTTCTTT. The rearrangement joins TRBV7-9 to TRBJ1-1; 9 bases match TRBD1. The J segment lost 5 bases and the V segment lost 7 bases, leaving 11 bases of the junction unmatched. CDR1 and CDR2 from the germline V gene are SEHNR and FQNEAQ (reference sequence). This CDR3 spans 15 amino acids.

This clonotype was detected ten times or more. V is TRBV10-3 and J is TRBJ2-5, with 7 bases that match TRBD2. The CDR3 spans 16 residues. The J segment lost 4 bases and the V segment lost 4 bases, leaving 12 bases of the junction unmatched. Germline V lookup: CDR1 ENHRY, CDR2 SYGVKD. The CDR3 sequence: CAISGRGLSKGETQYF. The CDR3 DNA follows: TGTGCCATCAGTGGTCGGGGACTATCCAAAGGAGAGACCCAGTACTTC.

To note about this clonotype: A read error is possible here, since a much larger clone lies one base away. This chain links TRBV4-1 with TRBJ2-2; D is ambiguous. CDR3 size: 17 residues. The V and J ends lost 5 bases and 4 bases respectively, with 20 bases between them. The germline V gene has CDR1 MGHRA and CDR2 YSYEKL. The CDR3 loop is CASSEGIPNLATGELFF. As DNA, the CDR3 is TGCGCCAGCAGCGAAGGGATTCCTAATCTGGCCACCGGGGAGCTGTTTTTT.

This clonotype was detected only a few times. The CDR3 is CASSPGQGIYGYTF. The CDR3 nucleotides read TGCGCCAGCAGCCCGGGACAGGGGATCTATGGCTACACCTTC. This sequence joins TRBV5-1 and TRBJ1-2, with TRBD1 identical over 10 bases. CDR3 length equals 14 residues. Germline trimming cut 4 bases from V and 4 bases from J; bases unmatched to any gene: 4. Per germline, CDR1 SGHRS and CDR2 YFSETQ.

The rearrangement joins TRBV6-1 to TRBJ2-1; D is possibly TRBD1 (5 bases). V was shortened by 6 bases and J by 0 bases, with 15 bases between the two germline ends. Germline values: CDR1 MNHNS, CDR2 SASEGT. The CDR3 sequence is 16 residues long. The CDR3: CASSKWGRGSYNEQFF. The CDR3 region has the DNA TGTGCCAGCAGCAAGTGGGGAAGGGGCTCCTACAATGAGCAGTTCTTC.